This TCR beta chain was profiled in a study of T cell responses to AZD1222 COVID-19 vaccine. Looking at the study overall: It was second doses at about 4 or about 12 weeks that were pooled.

CDR1 and CDR2 (germline): SQVTM, ANQGSEA. The CDR3 sequence is 14 residues long. A word on this clone: Its antigen is as yet unknown. At one boundary the junction diverges from the germline segment, which might be a read error.

Study results and limitations: The span of vaccine-associated CD4 TCRs extended across spike, with dominance at 160-218 and 743-854. After the peak T cell response, and only then, were repertoires sampled. Donors were chiefly white British, with a greater number of females, and clonal diversity was perhaps underestimated.

Data came from immunoSEQ multiplex PCR; TCRdb stores just in-frame clones and leaves some out. Counted here are more than 95,000 clones, about nine tenths occurring once; the ten biggest clones make up 4% to 6%. This receptor was taken from an adult in good health. This rearrangement joins TRBV29-1 to TRBJ2-7, with 10 nucleotides matching TRBD1. Sequenced material: peripheral blood, taken on day 0 of AZD1222 vaccination. The CDR3 loop reads CSVKDRGQSYEQYF. CDR3 coding DNA: TGCAGCGTTAAAGACAGGGGGCAATCTTACGAGCAGTACTTC.